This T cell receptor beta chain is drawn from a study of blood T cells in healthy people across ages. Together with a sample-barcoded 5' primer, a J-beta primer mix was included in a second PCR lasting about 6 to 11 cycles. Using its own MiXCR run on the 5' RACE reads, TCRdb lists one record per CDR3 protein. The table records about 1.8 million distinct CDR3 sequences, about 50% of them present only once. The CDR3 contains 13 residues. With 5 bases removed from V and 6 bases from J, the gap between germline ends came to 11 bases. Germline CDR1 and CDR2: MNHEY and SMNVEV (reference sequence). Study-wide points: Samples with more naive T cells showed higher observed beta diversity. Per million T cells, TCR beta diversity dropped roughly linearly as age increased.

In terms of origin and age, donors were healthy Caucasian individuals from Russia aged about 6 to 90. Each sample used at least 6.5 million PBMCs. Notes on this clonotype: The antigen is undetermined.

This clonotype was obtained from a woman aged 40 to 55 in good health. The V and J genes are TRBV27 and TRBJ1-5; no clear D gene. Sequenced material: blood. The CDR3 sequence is CASSLGMAQPQHF. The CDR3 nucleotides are TGTGCCAGCAGTCTAGGCATGGCTCAGCCCCAGCATTTT.